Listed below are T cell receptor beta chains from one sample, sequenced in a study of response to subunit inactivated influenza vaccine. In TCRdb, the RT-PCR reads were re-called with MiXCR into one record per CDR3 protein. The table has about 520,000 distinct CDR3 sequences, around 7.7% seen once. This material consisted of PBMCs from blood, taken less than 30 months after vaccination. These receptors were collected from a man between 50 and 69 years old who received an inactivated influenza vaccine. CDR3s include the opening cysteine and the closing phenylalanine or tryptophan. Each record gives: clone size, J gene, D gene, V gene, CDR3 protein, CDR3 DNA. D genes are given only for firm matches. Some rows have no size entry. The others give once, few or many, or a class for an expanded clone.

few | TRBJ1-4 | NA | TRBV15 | CATSRALRTNEKLFF | TGTGCCACCAGCAGAGCCCTGAGGACTAATGAAAAACTGTTTTTT
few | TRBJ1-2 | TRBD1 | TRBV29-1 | CSVGMGDRVLGGYTF | TGCAGCGTTGGAATGGGGGACAGGGTATTAGGTGGCTACACCTTC
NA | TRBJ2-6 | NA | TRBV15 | CATYSATGANVLTF | TGTGCCACCTACAGCGCCACTGGGGCCAACGTCCTGACTTTC
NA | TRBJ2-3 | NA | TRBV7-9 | CASSYPGLTSTDTQYF | TGTGCCAGCAGCTATCCCGGACTAACTAGCACAGATACGCAGTATTTT
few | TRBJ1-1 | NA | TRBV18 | CASSPIQVGGGWTEAFF | TGTGCCAGCTCACCCATACAGGTTGGGGGCGGTTGGACTGAAGCTTTCTTT
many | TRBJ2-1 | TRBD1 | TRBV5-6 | CASTPGQESYNEQFF | TGTGCCAGCACCCCCGGACAGGAATCCTACAATGAGCAGTTCTTC
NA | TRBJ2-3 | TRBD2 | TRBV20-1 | CSASLAGGRTDTQYF | TGCAGTGCTAGTCTTGCGGGGGGCCGCACAGATACGCAGTATTTT
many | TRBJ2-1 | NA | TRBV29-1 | CSVEGLAPNEQFF | TGCAGCGTTGAAGGGTTAGCGCCGAATGAGCAGTTCTTC
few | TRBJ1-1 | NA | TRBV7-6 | CASSLFLLNTEAFF | NA
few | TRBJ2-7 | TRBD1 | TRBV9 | CASSVADRAYEQYF | TGTGCCAGCAGCGTAGCTGACAGGGCCTACGAGCAGTACTTC
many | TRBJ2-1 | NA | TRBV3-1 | CASSQDVLHNEQFF | TGTGCCAGCAGCCAAGATGTCCTACACAATGAGCAGTTCTTC
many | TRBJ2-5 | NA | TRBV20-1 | CSARRTEQETQYF | TGCAGTGCTAGGAGGACAGAGCAAGAGACCCAGTACTTC
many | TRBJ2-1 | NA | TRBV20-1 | CSARGIRDEQFF | TGCAGTGCTAGAGGGATTAGGGATGAGCAGTTCTTC
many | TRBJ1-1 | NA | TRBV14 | CASSQETEAFF | TGTGCCAGCAGCCAAGAGACTGAAGCTTTCTTT
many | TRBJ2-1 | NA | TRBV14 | CASSLLGGAGEQFF | TGTGCCAGCAGCCTCCTAGGGGGGGCGGGGGAGCAGTTCTTC
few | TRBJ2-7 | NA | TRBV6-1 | CASSQAGVSYEQYF | TGTGCCAGCAGCCAGGCAGGCGTTTCCTACGAGCAGTACTTC
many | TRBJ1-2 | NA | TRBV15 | CATSRDRRNLYGYTF | TGTGCCACCAGCAGAGATCGGAGGAATCTCTATGGCTACACCTTC
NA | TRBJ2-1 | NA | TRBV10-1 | CASSDGIPSYNEQFF | TGCGCCAGCAGTGACGGGATCCCATCCTACAATGAGCAGTTCTTC
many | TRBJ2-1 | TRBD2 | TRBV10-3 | CAADGSGRANEQFF | TGTGCGGCCGATGGTAGCGGGAGGGCCAATGAGCAGTTCTTC
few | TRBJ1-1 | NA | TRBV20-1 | CSAPHRSLNTEAFF | TGCAGTGCTCCGCACAGATCCTTGAACACTGAAGCTTTCTTT
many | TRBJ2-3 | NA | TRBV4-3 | CASSRSGKNTDTQYF | TGCGCCAGCAGCCGTTCCGGTAAAAACACAGATACGCAGTATTTT
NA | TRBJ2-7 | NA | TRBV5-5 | CASSLASGAGDTYEQYF | TGTGCCAGCAGCTTGGCCTCTGGGGCAGGGGATACCTACGAGCAGTACTTC
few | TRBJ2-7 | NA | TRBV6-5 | CASRQFYEQYF | TGTGCCAGCAGGCAATTCTACGAGCAGTACTTC
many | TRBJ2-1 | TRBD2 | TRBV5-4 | CAAGTSGRSLENEQFF | TGTGCCGCGGGGACTAGCGGGAGAAGTTTGGAAAATGAGCAGTTCTTC
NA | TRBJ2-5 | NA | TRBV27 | CASRQTRGNGQTQYF | TGTGCCAGCAGACAAACTAGGGGGAATGGACAGACCCAGTACTTC
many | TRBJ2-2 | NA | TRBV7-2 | CASSFSSTNTGELFF | TGTGCCAGCAGCTTTTCCTCGACGAACACCGGGGAGCTGTTTTTT
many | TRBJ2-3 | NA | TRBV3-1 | CASSQYGGAGDTDTQYF | TGTGCCAGCAGCCAATATGGGGGGGCGGGAGACACAGATACGCAGTATTTT
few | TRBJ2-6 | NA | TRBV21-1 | CASSKVRQAFHSGANVLTF | TGTGCCAGCAGCAAAGTGCGACAGGCGTTCCACTCTGGGGCCAACGTCCTGACTTTC
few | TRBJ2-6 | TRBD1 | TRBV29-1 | CSVEGTGSSGANVLTF | TGCAGCGTTGAAGGGACAGGGTCGTCTGGGGCCAACGTCCTGACTTTC
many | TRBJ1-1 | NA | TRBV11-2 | CASSSNTEAFF | TGTGCCAGCAGCTCCAACACTGAAGCTTTCTTT
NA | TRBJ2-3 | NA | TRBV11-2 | CASSPRGAARTDTQYF | TGTGCCAGCAGCCCCCGAGGGGCAGCCCGCACAGATACGCAGTATTTT
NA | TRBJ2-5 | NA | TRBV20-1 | CSAREYGFQETQYF | TGCAGTGCTAGAGAGTACGGATTCCAAGAGACCCAGTACTTC
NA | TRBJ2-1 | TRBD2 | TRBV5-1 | CASSTGLAGGLYNEQFF | TGCGCCAGCAGCACGGGACTAGCGGGAGGTTTATACAATGAGCAGTTCTTC
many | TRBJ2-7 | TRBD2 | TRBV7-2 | CASSLETSGFYEQYF | TGTGCCAGCAGCTTAGAAACTAGCGGGTTCTACGAGCAGTACTTC
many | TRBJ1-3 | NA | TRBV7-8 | CASSRGTAGNTIYF | TGTGCCAGCAGCAGAGGGACGGCTGGAAACACCATATATTTT
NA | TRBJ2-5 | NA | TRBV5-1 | CASSFGQGSRETQYF | TGCGCCAGCAGCTTCGGGCAGGGGAGCAGGGAGACCCAGTACTTC
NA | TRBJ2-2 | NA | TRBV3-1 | CASSQFLTGELFF | TGTGCCAGCAGCCAATTCCTCACCGGGGAGCTGTTTTTT
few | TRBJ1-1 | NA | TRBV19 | CASSPEGGTEAFF | TGTGCCAGTAGTCCAGAAGGCGGCACTGAAGCTTTCTTT
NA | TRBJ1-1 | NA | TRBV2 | CASSEEGYGIMNTEAFF | TGTGCCAGCAGTGAAGAGGGGTACGGTATCATGAACACTGAAGCTTTCTTT